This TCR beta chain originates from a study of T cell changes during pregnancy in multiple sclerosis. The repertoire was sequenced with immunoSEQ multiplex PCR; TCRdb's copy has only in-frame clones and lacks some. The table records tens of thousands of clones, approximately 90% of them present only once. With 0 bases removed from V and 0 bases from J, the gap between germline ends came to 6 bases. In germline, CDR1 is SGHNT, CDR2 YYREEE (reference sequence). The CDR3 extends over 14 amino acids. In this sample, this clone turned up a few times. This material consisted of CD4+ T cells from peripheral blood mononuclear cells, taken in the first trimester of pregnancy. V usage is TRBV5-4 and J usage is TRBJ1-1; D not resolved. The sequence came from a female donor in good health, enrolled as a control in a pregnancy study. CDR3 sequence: CASSLDSLNTEAFF. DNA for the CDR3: TGTGCCAGCAGCTTGGACTCACTGAACACTGAAGCTTTCTTT. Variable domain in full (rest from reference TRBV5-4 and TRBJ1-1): ETGVTQSPTHLIKTRGQQVTLRCSSQSGHNTVSWYQQALGQGPQFIFQYYREEENGRGNFPPRFSGLQFPNYSSELNVNALELDDSALYLCASSLDSLNTEAFFGQGTRLTVV.